This is a list of T cell receptor beta chains from one sample in a study of post-analysis software for immune sequencing data. TCRdb independently ran MiXCR on the PCR reads; one entry per CDR3 protein. The repertoire holds fewer than 850,000 distinct CDR3 sequences, with 35% to 55% as singletons. Sequenced material: blood. The source of these receptors is a girl aged 5 to 17 with multiple sclerosis. CDR3s include the opening cysteine and the closing phenylalanine or tryptophan. A D gene is named only where the DNA matches it firmly. Some rows have no size entry. The others give once, few or many, or a class for an expanded clone.

V	D	J	size	DNA	CDR3
TRBV7-9	TRBD1	TRBJ2-5	.	TGTGCCAGCAGCTCGAATACAGGGGGCGTTCAAGAGACCCAGTACTTC	CASSSNTGGVQETQYF
TRBV5-1	.	TRBJ1-1	.	TGCGCCAGCAGTTGGGGTCCGGGGGGGAACACTGAAGCTTTCTTT	CASSWGPGGNTEAFF
TRBV20-1	.	TRBJ2-6	.	TGCAGTGCTAGAGGCGGAACTTACAACGTCCTGACTTTC	CSARGGTYNVLTF
TRBV4-1	TRBD1	TRBJ1-1	.	TGCGCCAGCAGCCCGGACAGGCTTGAACCTGAAGCTTTCTTT	CASSPDRLEPEAFF
TRBV12-3/TRBV12-4	.	TRBJ1-2	few	TGTGCCAGCAGTTCCCGACAGAGGCAAGGCTACACCTTC	CASSSRQRQGYTF
TRBV29-1	.	TRBJ2-7	few	TGCAGCGTTTCGTGGACAACCTACGAGCAGTACTTC	CSVSWTTYEQYF
TRBV15	TRBD1	TRBJ1-1	.	TGTGCCACCAGCAGTTACAGGGGTTTGAACACTGAAGCTTTCTTT	CATSSYRGLNTEAFF
TRBV10-2	.	TRBJ2-5	.	TGCGCCAGCAGTGGCGGCTCAGGGGAAGAGCAGTACTTC	CASSGGSGEEQYF
TRBV29-1	TRBD2	TRBJ2-7	few	TGCAGCCCCGACCCGGGAGGGCTAGCGGGAAACGAGCAGTACTTC	CSPDPGGLAGNEQYF
TRBV11-3	.	TRBJ1-2	few	TGTGCCAGCAGCCCCCAGGTGTCTAACTATGGCTACACCTTC	CASSPQVSNYGYTF
TRBV24-1	TRBD1	TRBJ2-7	few	TGTGCCACCGGGGACAGGGGGGACGAGCAGTACTTC	CATGDRGDEQYF
TRBV12-5	.	TRBJ1-5	.	TGTGCTAGTGGCCCGGACGGTAGACAGCAGCCCCAGCATTTT	CASGPDGRQQPQHF
TRBV5-5	TRBD2	TRBJ2-1	.	TGTGCCAGCAGCTTTTTCGGTCGCGGGATAGCGGGAGGGGGGAATGAGCAGTTCTTC	CASSFFGRGIAGGGNEQFF
TRBV28	TRBD1	TRBJ2-7	.	TGTGCCAGCAGTCCGCACCCACACTCCGGGACAGGGGTCACAATTTTCTCCTACGAGCAGTACTTC	CASSPHPHSGTGVTIFSYEQYF
TRBV27	TRBD1	TRBJ1-2	.	TGTGCCCGCAGTCTCAAAGGACAGGGCAACTATGGCTACACCTTC	CARSLKGQGNYGYTF
TRBV2	.	TRBJ2-6	.	TGTGCCAGCAGCGCTACAGGGTTCTCTGGGGCCAACGTCCTGACTTTC	CASSATGFSGANVLTF
TRBV4-1	TRBD2	TRBJ2-7	.	TGCGCCAGCAGCCAACTAACCGGGACTAGCGGGCTCGAGCAGTACTTC	CASSQLTGTSGLEQYF
TRBV6-1	TRBD1	TRBJ1-2	.	TGTGCCAGCAGTGCGCCACACGGGACAGCTAACTATGGCTACACCTTC	CASSAPHGTANYGYTF
TRBV11-2	.	TRBJ1-4	.	TGTGCCAGCAGCTCCCCGCCCAACGGGGAAAAACTGTTTTTT	CASSSPPNGEKLFF
TRBV4-3	.	TRBJ2-1	.	TGCGCCAGCAGCCCTTATAAGTCAGATGAGCAGTTCTTC	CASSPYKSDEQFF
TRBV6-5	.	TRBJ1-2	few	TGTGCCAGTACCTCTCCTCCGGATGACTATGGCTACACCTTC	CASTSPPDDYGYTF
TRBV27	.	TRBJ2-3	.	TGTGCCAGCAGTTCGGCTAGCAGCACAGATACGCAGTATTTT	CASSSASSTDTQYF
TRBV6-6	.	TRBJ1-4	.	TGTGCCAGCTTAGATAGGGAAGAAAAACTGTTTTTT	CASLDREEKLFF
TRBV21-1	.	TRBJ1-2	few	TGTGCCAGCAGCGGCAATAGGGACTATGGCTACACCTTC	CASSGNRDYGYTF
TRBV19	.	TRBJ1-5	.	TGTGCCAGTAGTATGGAGCGGTCTGGGCCAAATCAGCCCCAGCATTTT	CASSMERSGPNQPQHF
TRBV10-3	.	TRBJ2-5	.	TGTGCCATCAGTGAGCAGGGGGGTTTGGAGACCCAGTACTTC	CAISEQGGLETQYF
TRBV29-1	TRBD1	TRBJ1-1	few	TGCAGCGCACGGGCAGGGGGCAGGAACACTGAAGCTTTCTTT	CSARAGGRNTEAFF
TRBV12-3/TRBV12-4	.	TRBJ1-4	.	TGTGCCAGCAGCAGGGGTTTAACTAATGAAAAACTGTTTTTT	CASSRGLTNEKLFF
TRBV5-5	.	TRBJ1-2	.	TGTGCCAGCAGCTTGGCCAGCGTCTATGGCTACACCTTC	CASSLASVYGYTF
TRBV28	.	TRBJ2-3	.	TGTGCCAGCAGTTCAGCGGCTAGCACAGATACGCAGTATTTT	CASSSAASTDTQYF